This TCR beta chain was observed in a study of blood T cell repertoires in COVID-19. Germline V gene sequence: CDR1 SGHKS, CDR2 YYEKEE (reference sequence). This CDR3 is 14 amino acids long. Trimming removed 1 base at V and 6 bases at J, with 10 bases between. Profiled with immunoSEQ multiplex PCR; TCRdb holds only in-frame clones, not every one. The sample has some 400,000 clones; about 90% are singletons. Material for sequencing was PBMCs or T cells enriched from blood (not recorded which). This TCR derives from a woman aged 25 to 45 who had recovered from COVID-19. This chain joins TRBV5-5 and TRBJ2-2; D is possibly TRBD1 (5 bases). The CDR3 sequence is CASSLSRVPGELFF. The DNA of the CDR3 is TGTGCCAGCAGCTTGTCCAGGGTTCCCGGGGAGCTGTTTTTT.